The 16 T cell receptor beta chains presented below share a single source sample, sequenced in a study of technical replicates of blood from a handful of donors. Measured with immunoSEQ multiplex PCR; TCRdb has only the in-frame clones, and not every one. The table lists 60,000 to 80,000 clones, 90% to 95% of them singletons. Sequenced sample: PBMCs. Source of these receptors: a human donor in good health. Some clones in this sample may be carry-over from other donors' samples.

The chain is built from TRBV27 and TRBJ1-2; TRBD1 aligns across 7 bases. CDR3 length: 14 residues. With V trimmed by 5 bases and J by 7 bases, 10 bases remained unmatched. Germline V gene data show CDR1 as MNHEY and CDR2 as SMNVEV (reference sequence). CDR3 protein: CASSPRRGEAGYTF. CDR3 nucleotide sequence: TGTGCCAGCAGTCCCCGCAGGGGGGAGGCTGGCTACACCTTC.

The CDR3 sequence is CASNPRRENSPLHF. CDR3 in DNA: TGTGCCAGCAACCCCCGCAGGGAAAATTCACCCCTCCACTTT. The chain combines TRBV6-6 with TRBJ1-6, with TRBD1 as a possible D gene (5 bases). This CDR3 region has 14 residues. Per germline, CDR1 MNHNY and CDR2 SVGAGI (reference sequence). Trimming cost V 7 bases and J 7 bases, with 14 bases left between them.

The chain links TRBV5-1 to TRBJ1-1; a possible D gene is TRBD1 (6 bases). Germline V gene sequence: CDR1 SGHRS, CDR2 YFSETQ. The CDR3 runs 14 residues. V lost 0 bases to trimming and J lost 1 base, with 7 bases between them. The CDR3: CASSLEGGNTEAFF. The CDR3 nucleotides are TGCGCCAGCAGCTTGGAAGGGGGGAACACTGAAGCTTTCTTT.

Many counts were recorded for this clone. CDR3 sequence: CSVESGGAGGYTF. CDR3 DNA sequence: TGCAGCGTTGAATCAGGTGGGGCGGGAGGCTACACCTTC. The V call is TRBV29-1, the J call TRBJ1-2; a possible D gene is TRBD1 (5 bases). Germline values: CDR1 SQVTM, CDR2 ANQGSEA. The CDR3 has 13 amino acids. With 2 bases removed from V and 8 bases from J, the gap between germline ends came to 15 bases. Full variable domain (outside the CDR3, taken from reference TRBV29-1 and TRBJ1-2): SAVISQKPSRDICQRGTSLTIQCQVDSQVTMMFWYRQQPGQSLTLIATANQGSEATYESGFVIDKFPISRPNLTFSTLTVSNMSPEDSSIYLCSVESGGAGGYTFGSGTRLTVV.

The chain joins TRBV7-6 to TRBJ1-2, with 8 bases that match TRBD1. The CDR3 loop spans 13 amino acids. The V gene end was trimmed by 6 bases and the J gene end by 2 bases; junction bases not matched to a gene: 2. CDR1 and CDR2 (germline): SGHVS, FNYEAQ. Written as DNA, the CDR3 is TGTGCCAGCAGTCGGGACAGGAACTATGGCTACACCTTC. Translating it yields CASSRDRNYGYTF.

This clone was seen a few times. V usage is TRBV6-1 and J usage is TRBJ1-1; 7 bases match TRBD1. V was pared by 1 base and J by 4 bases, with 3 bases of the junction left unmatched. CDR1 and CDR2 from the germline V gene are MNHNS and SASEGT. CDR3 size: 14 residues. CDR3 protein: CASSEGTGATEAFF. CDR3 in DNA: TGTGCCAGCAGTGAAGGGACAGGCGCCACTGAAGCTTTCTTT.

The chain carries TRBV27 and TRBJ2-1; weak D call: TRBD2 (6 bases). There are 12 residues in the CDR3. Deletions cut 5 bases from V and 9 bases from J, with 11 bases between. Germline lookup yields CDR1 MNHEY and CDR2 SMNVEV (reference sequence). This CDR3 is CASSLIGGEQFF. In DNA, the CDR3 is TGTGCCAGCAGTCTCATCGGGGGTGAGCAGTTCTTC.

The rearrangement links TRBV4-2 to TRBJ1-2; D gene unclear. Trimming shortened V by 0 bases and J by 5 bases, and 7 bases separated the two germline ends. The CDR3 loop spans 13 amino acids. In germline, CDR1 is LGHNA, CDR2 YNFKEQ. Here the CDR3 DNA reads TGTGCCAGCAGCCAAGACAGAAATTATGGCTACACCTTC. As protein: CASSQDRNYGYTF.

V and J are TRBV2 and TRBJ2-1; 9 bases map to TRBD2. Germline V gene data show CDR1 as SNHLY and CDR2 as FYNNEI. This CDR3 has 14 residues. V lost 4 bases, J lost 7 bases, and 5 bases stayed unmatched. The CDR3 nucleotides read TGTGCCAGCAGTGCCAGCGGGAGGTCGAATGAGCAGTTCTTC. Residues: CASSASGRSNEQFF.

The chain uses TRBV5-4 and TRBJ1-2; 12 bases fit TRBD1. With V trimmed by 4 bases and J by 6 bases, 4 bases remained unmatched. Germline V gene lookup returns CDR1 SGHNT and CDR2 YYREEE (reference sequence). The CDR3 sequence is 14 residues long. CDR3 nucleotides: TGTGCCAGCAGCCAAGGGACAGGGGGCCATGGCTACACCTTC. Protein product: CASSQGTGGHGYTF.

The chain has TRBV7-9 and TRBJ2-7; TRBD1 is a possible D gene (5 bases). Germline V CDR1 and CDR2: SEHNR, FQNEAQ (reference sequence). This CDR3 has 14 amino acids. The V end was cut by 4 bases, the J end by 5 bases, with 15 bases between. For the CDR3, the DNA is TGTGCCAGCAGCTCCGGCAGGGTCGGCAACGAGCAGTACTTC. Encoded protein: CASSSGRVGNEQYF.

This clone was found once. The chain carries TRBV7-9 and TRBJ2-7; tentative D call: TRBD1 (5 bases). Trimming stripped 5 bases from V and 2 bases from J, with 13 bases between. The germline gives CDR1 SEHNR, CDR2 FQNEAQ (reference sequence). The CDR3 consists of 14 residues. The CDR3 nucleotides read TGTGCCAGCAGCGACGCACAGGAGACCTACGAGCAGTACTTC. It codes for CASSDAQETYEQYF.

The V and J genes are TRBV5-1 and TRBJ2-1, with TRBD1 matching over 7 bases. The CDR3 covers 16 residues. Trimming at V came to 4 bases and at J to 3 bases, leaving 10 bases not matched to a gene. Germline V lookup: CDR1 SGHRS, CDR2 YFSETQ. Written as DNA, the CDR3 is TGCGCCAGCAGCCACACCGGGACAGAACTCTACAATGAGCAGTTCTTC. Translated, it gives CASSHTGTELYNEQFF.

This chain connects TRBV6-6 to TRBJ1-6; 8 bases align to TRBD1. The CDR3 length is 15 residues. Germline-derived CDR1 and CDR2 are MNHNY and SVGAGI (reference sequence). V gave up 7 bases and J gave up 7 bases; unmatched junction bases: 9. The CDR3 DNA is TGTGCCAGCACCTTGACAGGGGTTCGCAATTCACCCCTCCACTTT. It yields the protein CASTLTGVRNSPLHF.

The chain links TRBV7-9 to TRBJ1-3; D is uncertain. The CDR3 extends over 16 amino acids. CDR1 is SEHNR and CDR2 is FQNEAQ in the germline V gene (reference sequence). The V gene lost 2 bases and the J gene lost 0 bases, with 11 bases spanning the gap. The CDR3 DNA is TGTGCCAGCAGCTTATGGTCACAGAGCTCTGGAAACACCATATATTTT. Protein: CASSLWSQSSGNTIYF. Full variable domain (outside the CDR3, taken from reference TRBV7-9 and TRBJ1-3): DTGVSQNPRHKITKRGQNVTFRCDPISEHNRLYWYRQTLGQGPEFLTYFQNEAQLEKSRLLSDRFSAERPKGSFSTLEIQRTEQGDSAMYLCASSLWSQSSGNTIYFGEGSWLTVV.

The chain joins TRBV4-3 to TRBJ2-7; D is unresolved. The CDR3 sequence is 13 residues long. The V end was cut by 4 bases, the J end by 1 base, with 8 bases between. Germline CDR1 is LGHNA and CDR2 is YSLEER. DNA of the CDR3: TGCGCCAGCAGCCGAGCCCATTCCTACGAGCAGTACTTC. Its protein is CASSRAHSYEQYF.